The present entry profiles one TCR beta chain with its context. This sample was included in a study of blood T cell repertoires in COVID-19. Study background: The United States, Italy and Spain supplied acute and convalescent COVID-19 samples. Nucleic acid was either cDNA or gDNA, and it came from T cells, B-cell-depleted T cells, or PBMCs.

The authors' processing: For nucleated cells, counts were estimated from reference gene primer amplification. Only in-frame clones appear in the TCRdb table, and some are missing; sequencing was by immunoSEQ multiplex PCR. V, J and clone size derive from that table, while D and trimming were established from the DNA sequence. Here the sample spans fewer than 500,000 clones, about nine tenths being singletons. The sequence came from a woman in her 30s with active or convalescent COVID-19. The sequenced sample consisted of peripheral blood.

The chain's CDR3 is CASSPRTGDNEKLFF. The CDR3 nucleotides are TGTGCCAGCTCACCGAGGACAGGGGATAATGAAAAACTGTTTTTT. This chain uses TRBV18 with TRBJ1-4; 9 bases match TRBD1. Germline V lookup: CDR1 KGHSH, CDR2 LQKENI. This CDR3 region has 15 residues. The ends lost 3 bases at V and 4 bases at J; junction bases unmatched: 3.